These 14 T cell receptor beta chains came from one sample sequenced in a study of T-cell reconstitution after alpha-beta-depleted transplantation in children. The TCRbeta library incorporated unique molecular identifiers. TCRdb independently ran MiXCR on the PCR reads; one entry per CDR3 protein. The profile shows around 530,000 distinct CDR3 sequences, approximately 29% of them singletons. The source was PBMCs from the stem cell graft donor, collected from the stem cell graft. Every receptor here comes from a human donor who donated a stem cell graft to a child with aplastic anemia.

A few counts support this clonotype. The V call is TRBV20-1, the J call TRBJ1-3, with 7 bases fitting TRBD1. The V and J ends lost 6 bases and 3 bases, in that order; junction bases with no gene match: 5. The length of the CDR3 is 13 residues. Germline assignment: CDR1 DFQATT and CDR2 SNEGSKA (reference sequence). The CDR3 loop is CSAQGVGGNTIYF. For the CDR3, the DNA is TGCAGTGCCCAGGGGGTGGGTGGAAACACCATATATTTT.

This clonotype was picked up a small number of times. The chain couples TRBV27 to TRBJ2-7; D remains ambiguous. V was cut by 3 bases and J by 4 bases, with 13 bases left in between. Germline-derived CDR1 and CDR2 are MNHEY and SMNVEV (reference sequence). CDR3 length: 14 residues. The chain's CDR3 is CASSFNGVGYEQYF. The CDR3 region has the DNA TGTGCCAGCAGTTTTAATGGGGTCGGGTACGAGCAGTACTTC.

The chain is built from TRBV6-2 or TRBV6-3 and TRBJ2-1; 9 nucleotides line up with TRBD2. This CDR3 comprises 17 residues. Germline CDR1 is MNHEY and CDR2 is SVGEGT. Losses at the gene ends were 4 bases for V and 0 bases for J; bases not matched to a gene: 7. The CDR3 spells CASSSLGSGSSYNEQFF. For the CDR3, the DNA is TGTGCCAGCAGTTCTCTCGGTAGCGGGAGCTCCTACAATGAGCAGTTCTTC.

The chain employs TRBV20-1 and TRBJ2-3; TRBD2 matches 10 bases. Per the germline V gene, CDR1 is DFQATT and CDR2 is SNEGSKA (reference sequence). The CDR3 has 15 amino acids. Here the CDR3 reads CRGASGGVSTDTQYF. As DNA, the CDR3 is TGCAGAGGGGCTAGCGGGGGAGTGTCGACAGATACGCAGTATTTT.

The V gene is TRBV7-2, the J gene TRBJ2-1; 7 nucleotides align to TRBD2. CDR1 and CDR2 from the germline V gene are SGHTA and FQGNSA. The CDR3 totals 16 residues. The ends lost 5 bases at V and 5 bases at J; junction bases unmatched: 12. CDR3 protein: CASSPKVGGGDNEQFF. The CDR3 DNA follows: TGTGCCAGCAGCCCGAAGGTGGGCGGGGGAGACAATGAGCAGTTCTTC.

This clonotype was seen only a few times. V gene TRBV20-1 combines with J gene TRBJ2-3, with a possible D match to TRBD2 (5 bases). V shed 3 bases and J shed 0 bases, with 19 bases lying between them. The CDR3 covers 17 residues. Germline V gene data show CDR1 as DFQATT and CDR2 as SNEGSKA (reference sequence). CDR3 nucleotide sequence: TGCAGTGCTAGCCTCCGAGGGAAACAACCTAGCACAGATACGCAGTATTTT. This codes for CSASLRGKQPSTDTQYF.

The chain carries TRBV5-1 and TRBJ2-1, with 7 bases lining up with TRBD2. CDR1 is SGHRS, CDR2 YFSETQ, per germline. With 4 bases clipped from V and 0 bases from J, the junction kept 10 bases outside the gene matches. This CDR3 spans 17 amino acids. CDR3 residues: CASSIALGGSSYNEQFF. CDR3 bases: TGCGCCAGCAGCATCGCCTTGGGGGGGAGCTCCTACAATGAGCAGTTCTTC.

This clonotype was detected a few times. This chain uses TRBV21-1 with TRBJ2-3. TRBV21-1 is described as a pseudogene. The CDR3 length is 17 residues. The CDR3 sequence: CASSKGSSGASTDTQYF. CDR3 DNA sequence: TGTGCCAGCAGCAAGGGCTCTAGCGGGGCTAGCACAGATACGCAGTATTTT.

This clonotype was seen more than once but under ten times. The V and J genes are TRBV10-3 and TRBJ2-7; D call uncertain. The CDR3 is 13 residues long. Germline CDR1 reads ENHRY; CDR2 reads SYGVKD. V dropped 3 bases and J dropped 2 bases, with 8 bases sitting between them. The CDR3 here is CAISDPSTYEQYF. CDR3 coding DNA: TGTGCCATCAGTGACCCCTCTACCTACGAGCAGTACTTC.

The CDR3 spells CASSDGVSYEQYF. CDR3 sequence (DNA): TGCGCCAGCAGTGATGGAGTCTCCTACGAGCAGTACTTC. The chain recombines TRBV10-2 with TRBJ2-7, with D unclear. The V end was cut by 3 bases, the J end by 0 bases, with 6 bases between. Per germline, CDR1 WSHSY and CDR2 SAAADI. The CDR3 extends over 13 amino acids.

The V gene is TRBV6-5, the J gene TRBJ1-1; D remains unclear. Germline V CDR1 and CDR2: MNHEY, SVGAGI. The CDR3 length is 13 residues. Trimming removed 8 bases at V and 0 bases at J, with 10 bases between. The CDR3 is CASGWALNTEAFF. The CDR3 nucleotides read TGTGCCAGCGGTTGGGCATTGAACACTGAAGCTTTCTTT.

The table lists this clonotype with a few counts. This CDR3 reads CASSLIEAGRLSSYNEQFF. In DNA form, the CDR3 reads TGTGCCAGCAGCTTAATCGAAGCGGGACGGCTTAGCTCCTACAATGAGCAGTTCTTC. The V call is TRBV7-3, the J call TRBJ2-1; 7 nucleotides align to TRBD2. The trim removed 1 base at V and 0 bases at J, leaving 12 bases unmatched. Germline CDR1 reads SGHTA; CDR2 reads FQGTGA. This CDR3 region has 19 residues.

This clonotype has at least ten counts. This chain joins TRBV20-1 and TRBJ1-5, with D perhaps matching TRBD1 (6 bases). Deletions cut 3 bases from V and 5 bases from J, with 14 bases between. Germline V gene lookup returns CDR1 DFQATT and CDR2 SNEGSKA (reference sequence). The CDR3 length is 14 residues. The CDR3 bases are TGCAGTGCTAGTTCCGGGGGCGGTTATCAGCCCCAGCATTTT. This translates into CSASSGGGYQPQHF.

The rearrangement links TRBV24-1 to TRBJ2-5, with D possibly TRBD1 on 6 matching bases. The CDR3 length is 15 residues. Looked up from germline, CDR1 is KGHDR and CDR2 is SFDVKD. The germline V and J ends were trimmed by 3 bases and 5 bases, with 15 bases remaining between them. CDR3 nucleotide sequence: TGTGCCACCAGTGATCCTACAGGGCCCGGGGAGACCCAGTACTTC. Encoded protein: CATSDPTGPGETQYF.